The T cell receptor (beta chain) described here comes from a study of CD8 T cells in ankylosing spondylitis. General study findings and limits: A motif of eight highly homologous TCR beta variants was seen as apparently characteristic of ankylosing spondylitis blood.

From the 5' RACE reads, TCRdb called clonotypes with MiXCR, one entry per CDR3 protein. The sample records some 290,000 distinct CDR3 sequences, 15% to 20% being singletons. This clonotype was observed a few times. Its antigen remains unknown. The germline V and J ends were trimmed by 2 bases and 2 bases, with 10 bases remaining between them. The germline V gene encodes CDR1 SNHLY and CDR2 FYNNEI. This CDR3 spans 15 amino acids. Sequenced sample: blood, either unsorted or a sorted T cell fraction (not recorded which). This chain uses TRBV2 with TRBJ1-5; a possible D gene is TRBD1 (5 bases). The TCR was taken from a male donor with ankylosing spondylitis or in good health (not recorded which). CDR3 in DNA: TGTGCCAGCAGTGAACGGGGGACGCGCAATCAGCCCCAGCATTTT. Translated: CASSERGTRNQPQHF.